The next 32 T cell receptor beta chains were all read from a single sample in a study of shared clonotypes between healthy human individuals. The protocol was immunoSEQ multiplex PCR, while the TCRdb copy is restricted to in-frame clones and leaves out a portion. The data hold roughly 500,000 clones, with almost 97% observed a single time. Sequencing was carried out using naive CD4+ T cells sorted from blood. Subset given: CD45RA+ positively selected. These receptors were collected from a woman in her thirties in good health.

The V gene is TRBV11-2, the J gene TRBJ2-7, with D perhaps being TRBD1 or TRBD2 (5 bases each). This CDR3 is built from 15 residues. V lost 6 bases and J lost 3, with 18 bases in between. In germline, CDR1 is SGHAT, CDR2 FQNNGV. The CDR3 region is CASSLTGDHLYEQYF. CDR3 bases: TGTGCCAGCAGTTTGACCGGGGACCACCTCTACGAGCAGTACTTC.

This clone occurred once. The chain is built from TRBV19 and TRBJ1-1; D might be TRBD1 (5 bases). In germline, CDR1 is LNHDA, CDR2 SQIVND (reference sequence). The V end was cut by 7 bases, the J end by 1 base, with 19 bases between. This CDR3 has 16 amino acids. CDR3 sequence: CASTKGSPLANTEAFF. As DNA, the CDR3 is TGTGCCAGTACAAAGGGGTCTCCCCTGGCGAACACTGAAGCTTTCTTT.

The chain employs TRBV6-1 and TRBJ2-3; TRBD2 is a possible D gene (5 bases). The CDR3 has 15 residues. The V end lost 8 bases, the J end lost 6 bases, and 21 bases lay between the germline ends. Germline values: CDR1 MNHNS, CDR2 SASEGT. CDR3 nucleotides: TGTGCCAGCCCAATCAGAGGGCGGGTATGGGATACGCAGTATTTT. Amino acid sequence: CASPIRGRVWDTQYF.

This CDR3 is CAWSPARTSPYEQYF. CDR3 bases: TGTGCCTGGAGTCCCGCTCGGACTAGCCCCTACGAGCAGTACTTC. This rearrangement joins TRBV30 to TRBJ2-5, with 8 bases identical to TRBD2. The last part of the DNA fits TRBJ2-7 better; the J call may be wrong. The CDR3 sequence is 15 residues long. Germline CDR1 is GTSNPN and CDR2 is SVGIG (reference sequence).

This clone was detected only once. The chain has TRBV27 and TRBJ2-1; D may correspond to TRBD1 or TRBD2 (5 bases each). The germline V and J ends were trimmed by 8 bases and 5 bases, with 16 bases remaining between them. The length of the CDR3 is 14 residues. The germline V gene has CDR1 MNHEY and CDR2 SMNVEV (reference sequence). CDR3 sequence reads: CASSVRWGNNEQFF. CDR3 in DNA: TGTGCCAGCTCAGTACGATGGGGGAACAATGAGCAGTTCTTC.

The chain employs TRBV5-1 and TRBJ2-7, with TRBD2 identical over 11 bases. The CDR3 loop spans 15 amino acids. Germline values: CDR1 SGHRS, CDR2 YFSETQ. Germline trimming cut 4 bases from V and 4 bases from J; bases unmatched to any gene: 7. The CDR3 DNA is TGCGCCAGCAGCCGTCTAGCGGGAGGATCGTACGAGCAGTACTTC. Amino acids: CASSRLAGGSYEQYF.

V is TRBV29-1 and J is TRBJ2-1, with 7 positions matching TRBD2. The CDR3 covers 16 residues. The trim removed 4 bases at V and 1 base at J, leaving 10 bases unmatched. The V gene's germline CDR1 is SQVTM and CDR2 ANQGSEA. As DNA, the CDR3 is TGCAGCGTTGCCGGACTAGAAGAACTTTCCTACAATGAGCAGTTCTTC. As protein: CSVAGLEELSYNEQFF.

The genes are TRBV25-1 and TRBJ2-6; perhaps TRBD2 as D (6 bases). V lost 0 bases and J lost 1, with 13 bases in between. Germline V gives CDR1 MGHDK, CDR2 SYGVNS. The CDR3 is made up of 18 amino acids. The DNA of the CDR3 is TGTGCCAGCAGTGAATATGTCGGGGGAAAGTCTGGGGCCAACGTCCTGACTTTC. This sequence encodes CASSEYVGGKSGANVLTF.

The rearrangement joins TRBV28 to TRBJ2-1, with 11 bases fitting TRBD2. The germline V gene encodes CDR1 MDHEN and CDR2 SYDVKM. The ends lost 6 bases at V and 0 bases at J; junction bases unmatched: 10. The CDR3 has 18 amino acids. CDR3 residues: CASSSGTSGSSSYNEQFF. The DNA of the CDR3 is TGTGCCAGCAGCTCCGGGACTAGCGGATCGAGCTCCTACAATGAGCAGTTCTTC.

The chain links TRBV18 to TRBJ2-7, with D perhaps matching TRBD1 or TRBD2 (7 bases each). This CDR3 has 16 amino acids. V was trimmed by 5 bases and J by 3 bases, leaving 20 bases between them. CDR1 and CDR2 from the germline V gene are KGHSH and LQKENI. This CDR3 reads CASSTRQGAGSYEQYF. The CDR3 DNA is TGTGCCAGCTCAACCCGACAGGGAGCGGGGAGCTACGAGCAGTACTTC.

This chain connects TRBV5-1 to TRBJ2-7; D tentatively reads TRBD1 or TRBD2 (9 bases each). Germline CDR1 SGHRS, CDR2 YFSETQ. The CDR3 runs 22 residues. Trimming stripped 3 bases from V and 0 bases from J, with 34 bases between. The CDR3 DNA is TGCGCCAGCAGCTCGACAGGGGGAATGGCTAGCGGGACGATTGCACACTCCTACGAGCAGTACTTC. This translates into CASSSTGGMASGTIAHSYEQYF.

This chain links TRBV6-5 with TRBJ1-2; 7 positions match TRBD1. Germline V CDR1 and CDR2: MNHEY, SVGAGI. V lost 6 bases, J lost 0 bases, and 10 bases stayed unmatched. The CDR3 covers 16 residues. The CDR3 sequence is CASRYRDRASNYGYTF. The CDR3 nucleotides are TGTGCCAGCAGATACCGGGACAGAGCCTCTAACTATGGCTACACCTTC.

This sequence joins TRBV27 and TRBJ2-6; 7 positions agree with TRBD1. The J segment lost 4 bases and the V segment lost 4 bases, leaving 16 bases of the junction unmatched. Germline CDR1 reads MNHEY; CDR2 reads SMNVEV (reference sequence). This CDR3 is 19 amino acids long. The DNA for the CDR3 is TGTGCCAGCAGTTCTGAACAGGGGTATGCTTCGGAGGGGGCCAACGTCCTGACTTTC. Translation gives CASSSEQGYASEGANVLTF.

The V and J genes are TRBV5-5 and TRBJ1-2; D gene unclear. The germline V gene has CDR1 SGHKS and CDR2 YYEKEE (reference sequence). This CDR3 is built from 15 residues. V lost 1 base to trimming and J lost 0 bases, with 10 bases between them. The CDR3 DNA is TGTGCCAGCAGCTTGTTCGGACGGCCTAACTATGGCTACACCTTC. Translation gives CASSLFGRPNYGYTF.

The chain joins TRBV2 to TRBJ1-1; 11 bases align to TRBD1. There are 13 residues in the CDR3. J gave up 3 bases and V 8 bases, and 2 bases lay outside the gene matches. Germline loops: CDR1 SNHLY, CDR2 FYNNEI. DNA of the CDR3: TGTGCCAGCGGGGGACAGGGGGACACTGAAGCTTTCTTT. This codes for CASGGQGDTEAFF.

The chain joins TRBV5-6 to TRBJ1-5; D is perhaps TRBD1 (6 bases). The CDR3 has 15 residues. Deletions cut 4 bases from V and 7 bases from J, with 18 bases between. CDR1 and CDR2 (germline): SGHDT, YYEEEE. Written as DNA, the CDR3 is TGTGCCAGCAGCGCTTGGACAGTGCGCCACCAGCCCCAGCATTTT. Translating gives CASSAWTVRHQPQHF.

The gene calls are TRBV11-2 and TRBJ2-7; 9 bases line up with TRBD1. CDR1 is SGHAT, CDR2 FQNNGV, per germline. The trim removed 0 bases at V and 2 bases at J, leaving 2 bases unmatched. This CDR3 contains 15 residues. The CDR3 sequence: CASSLDRTGAYEQYF. CDR3 bases: TGTGCCAGCAGCTTAGACCGGACAGGGGCCTACGAGCAGTACTTC.

The V call is TRBV25-1, the J call TRBJ1-1, with D possibly being TRBD1 (5 bases). Trimming took off 3 bases at V and 5 bases at J, with 19 bases between the two ends. Germline CDR1 and CDR2: MGHDK and SYGVNS. This CDR3 contains 16 residues. CDR3: CASSDSTLVPGTEAFF. The DNA for the CDR3 is TGTGCCAGCAGTGATTCAACCCTCGTCCCAGGGACTGAAGCTTTCTTT.

The V and J genes are TRBV4-1 and TRBJ2-6, with 12 positions matching TRBD1. Germline CDR1 reads MGHRA; CDR2 reads YSYEKL. With V trimmed by 2 bases and J by 4 bases, 3 bases remained unmatched. This CDR3 contains 17 residues. The DNA of the CDR3 is TGCGCCAGCAGCCAACCGGGACAGGGGGCCGGGGCCAACGTCCTGACTTTC. This sequence encodes CASSQPGQGAGANVLTF.

The V gene is TRBV11-2, the J gene TRBJ1-3; D unresolved. The CDR3 is made up of 16 amino acids. Germline values: CDR1 SGHAT, CDR2 FQNNGV. Trimming removed 5 bases from V and 0 bases from J, with 14 bases in between. CDR3: CASSPRSQSSGNTIYF. For the CDR3, the DNA is TGTGCCAGCAGCCCTCGCTCTCAGAGCTCTGGAAACACCATATATTTT.

The V call is TRBV5-1, the J call TRBJ1-5, with 7 bases fitting TRBD1. The trim removed 3 bases at V and 2 bases at J, leaving 2 bases unmatched. Germline V gives CDR1 SGHRS, CDR2 YFSETQ. The CDR3 has 14 residues. DNA for the CDR3: TGCGCCAGCAGCTGGGACAGTCGCAATCAGCCCCAGCATTTT. It specifies CASSWDSRNQPQHF.

The J gene is TRBJ1-2, the V gene TRBV6-5; D is possibly TRBD1 (6 bases). This CDR3 comprises 16 residues. Per the germline V gene, CDR1 is MNHEY and CDR2 is SVGAGI. Trimming removed 0 bases from V and 2 bases from J, with 13 bases in between. The DNA of the CDR3 is TGTGCCAGCAGTTACTCAGCGGGGGCGCCGAACTATGGCTACACCTTC. It codes for CASSYSAGAPNYGYTF.

This clone was seen a single time. The chain carries TRBV5-1 and TRBJ2-6; either TRBD1 or TRBD2 may supply D (5 bases each). Trimming removed 2 bases from V and 0 bases from J, with 12 bases in between. Germline V lookup: CDR1 SGHRS, CDR2 YFSETQ. This CDR3 spans 17 amino acids. CDR3 nucleotide sequence: TGCGCCAGCAGCTTATCCGGGACGGACTCTGGGGCCAACGTCCTGACTTTC. Translation gives CASSLSGTDSGANVLTF. The variable domain in full, completed from reference TRBV5-1 and TRBJ2-6, reads KAGVTQTPRYLIKTRGQQVTLSCSPISGHRSVSWYQQTPGQGLQFLFEYFSETQRNKGNFPGRFSGRQFSNSRSEMNVSTLELGDSALYLCASSLSGTDSGANVLTFGAGSRLTVL.

The chain combines TRBV2 with TRBJ1-1; the match to TRBD1 covers 9 bases. This CDR3 region has 15 residues. The trim removed 5 bases at V and 2 bases at J, leaving 6 bases unmatched. In germline, CDR1 is SNHLY, CDR2 FYNNEI. DNA for the CDR3: TGTGCCAGCAGTCAAAGGACAGGGGTTAACACTGAAGCTTTCTTT. It encodes CASSQRTGVNTEAFF.

This chain joins TRBV5-6 and TRBJ2-5, with TRBD1 matching over 9 bases. This CDR3 region has 18 residues. The germline V gene encodes CDR1 SGHDT and CDR2 YYEEEE. Trimming removed 1 base from V and 3 bases from J; junction bases left unmatched: 13. CDR3 sequence: CASSLFVWRGQGEETQYF. In DNA, the CDR3 is TGTGCCAGCAGCTTGTTTGTGTGGCGGGGACAGGGTGAAGAGACCCAGTACTTC.

This chain joins TRBV5-4 and TRBJ2-3, with unresolved D. The germline CDR1 and CDR2 sequences are SGHNT and YYREEE (reference sequence). The CDR3 totals 15 residues. The V end lost 1 base, the J end lost 0 bases, and 9 bases lay between the germline ends. The CDR3 loop reads CASSLFWDSTDTQYF. The CDR3 region has the DNA TGTGCCAGCAGCTTGTTCTGGGATAGCACAGATACGCAGTATTTT. The variable domain in full, with the rest retrieved from reference TRBV5-4 and TRBJ2-3, is ETGVTQSPTHLIKTRGQQVTLRCSSQSGHNTVSWYQQALGQGPQFIFQYYREEENGRGNFPPRFSGLQFPNYSSELNVNALELDDSALYLCASSLFWDSTDTQYFGPGTRLTVL.

V and J are TRBV28 and TRBJ1-2; D is unresolved. This CDR3 is 12 amino acids long. Trimming removed 10 bases from V and 8 bases from J, with 17 bases in between. CDR1 is MDHEN, CDR2 SYDVKM, per germline. CDR3 nucleotides: TGTGCCACATCACTGCAAAGAGGAGGCTACACCTTC. Translation gives CATSLQRGGYTF.

The rearrangement uses TRBV19 and TRBJ2-2; 11 bases align to TRBD2. The V gene end was trimmed by 7 bases and the J gene end by 6 bases; junction bases not matched to a gene: 7. This CDR3 is 15 amino acids long. Germline CDR1 reads LNHDA; CDR2 reads SQIVND (reference sequence). The DNA for the CDR3 is TGTGCCAGTAAACTAGCGGGAGCTTGGGCCGGGGAGCTGTTTTTT. Amino acids: CASKLAGAWAGELFF.

V usage is TRBV10-2 and J usage is TRBJ1-1; no definite D call. The CDR3 spans 19 residues. Germline V gene lookup returns CDR1 WSHSY and CDR2 SAAADI. V gave up 1 base and J gave up 1 base, with 22 bases separating them. The chain's CDR3 is CASSELGQKSFPENTEAFF. CDR3 sequence (DNA): TGCGCCAGCAGTGAGTTAGGGCAGAAAAGTTTTCCGGAGAACACTGAAGCTTTCTTT.

About this clone itself: Distinct nucleotide sequences in the sample also encode this CDR3. The chain links TRBV28 to TRBJ2-7; D is perhaps TRBD2 (7 bases). With 3 bases removed from V and 2 bases from J, the gap between germline ends came to 11 bases. CDR1 MDHEN and CDR2 SYDVKM come from the germline V gene. The CDR3 is made up of 14 amino acids. CDR3 DNA sequence: TGTGCCAGCAGTTTCCAGGGGACTACCTACGAGCAGTACTTC. Its translation is CASSFQGTTYEQYF.

This clone was seen once. This chain uses TRBV30 with TRBJ1-3; TRBD1 aligns across 8 bases. Germline V CDR1 and CDR2: GTSNPN, SVGIG (reference sequence). J gave up 4 bases and V 5 bases, and 4 bases lay outside the gene matches. This CDR3 is 13 amino acids long. The CDR3 bases are TGTGCCTGGCTCGGACAGGGAGGAAACACCATATATTTT. Protein: CAWLGQGGNTIYF.

This clone was detected only once. This chain connects TRBV6-5 to TRBJ2-3, with D possibly being TRBD2 (6 bases). This CDR3 contains 15 residues. Trimming left V 0 bases short and J 4 bases short, with 11 bases between. Germline lookup yields CDR1 MNHEY and CDR2 SVGAGI. The CDR3 sequence: CASSYSARDSDTQYF. The CDR3 nucleotides are TGTGCCAGCAGTTACTCTGCGCGGGACTCAGATACGCAGTATTTT.